The present T cell receptor (beta chain) was sequenced within a study of shared clonotypes between healthy human individuals. Naive CD8 cells were CD45RO-negative, positively selected for CCR7, excluding terminally differentiated effector memory CD45RA+ cells. Caucasian adults living in Nashville, Tennessee, provided all samples. Here immunoSEQ multiplex PCR was the method, and the copy in TCRdb shows in-frame clones only, minus some. The table records millions of clones, 85% to 95% of them present only once. CDR1 and CDR2 (germline): ENHRY, SYGVKD. This CDR3 has 15 residues. V was clipped by 3 bases and J by 5 bases; unmatched bases: 4.

Sequenced sample: naive CD8+ T cells sorted from blood. The V gene is TRBV10-3, the J gene TRBJ2-1; 10 positions agree with TRBD2. The receptor was isolated from a man between 18 and 35 years old in good health. Here the CDR3 reads CAISELAGSHNEQFF. CDR3 nucleotide sequence: TGTGCCATCAGTGAACTAGCGGGGTCGCACAATGAGCAGTTCTTC.